The 2 T cell receptor beta chains given below trace back to one sample, sequenced in a study of blood T cells in healthy people across ages. The authors ran a second PCR of about 7 to 11 cycles using a sample-barcoded 5' primer and a J-beta primer mix. TCRdb re-analysed the 5' RACE reads in MiXCR, keeping a single row per CDR3 protein. The sample holds about 830,000 distinct CDR3 sequences, around 62% seen once. Specimen: blood. The receptors originated from a man in his thirties or forties in good health.

The chain is built from TRBV6-5 and TRBJ2-5; no reliable D call. Germline V lookup: CDR1 MNHEY, CDR2 SVGAGI. Deletions cut 6 bases from V and 1 base from J, with 9 bases between. The CDR3 runs to 13 residues. The CDR3 coding sequence is TGTGCCAGCAGCGCAGTCCTCCAAGAGACCCAGTACTTC. It specifies CASSAVLQETQYF.

The chain employs TRBV20-1 and TRBJ2-1; no clear D gene. The V end lost 3 bases, the J end lost 2 bases, and 8 bases lay between the germline ends. CDR1 DFQATT and CDR2 SNEGSKA come from the germline V gene (reference sequence). CDR3 length: 13 amino acids. DNA for the CDR3: TGCAGTGCTAGTCAGCTTGCCTACAATGAGCAGTTCTTC. This translates into CSASQLAYNEQFF.